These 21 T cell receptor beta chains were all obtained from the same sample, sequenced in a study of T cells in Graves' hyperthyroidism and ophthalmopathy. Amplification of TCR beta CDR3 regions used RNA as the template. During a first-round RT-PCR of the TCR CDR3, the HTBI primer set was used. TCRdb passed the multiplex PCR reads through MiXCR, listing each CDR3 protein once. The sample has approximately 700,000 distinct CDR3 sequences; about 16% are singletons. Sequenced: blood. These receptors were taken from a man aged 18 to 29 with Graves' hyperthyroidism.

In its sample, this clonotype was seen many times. In DNA, the CDR3 is TGTGCCAGCAGTTTATTGGACCTCTCTGGAAACACCATATATTTT. Amino acid sequence: CASSLLDLSGNTIYF. This rearrangement joins TRBV28 to TRBJ1-3; no clear D gene. Germline V gives CDR1 MDHEN, CDR2 SYDVKM. The CDR3 is 15 residues long. The V end was cut by 1 base, the J end by 0 bases, with 7 bases between.

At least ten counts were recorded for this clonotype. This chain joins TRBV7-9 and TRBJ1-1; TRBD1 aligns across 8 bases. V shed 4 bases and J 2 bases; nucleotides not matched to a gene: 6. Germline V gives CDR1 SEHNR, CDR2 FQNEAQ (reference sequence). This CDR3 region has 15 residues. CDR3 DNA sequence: TGTGCCAGCAGCTATGGGACAGGAGTCAACACTGAAGCTTTCTTT. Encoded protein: CASSYGTGVNTEAFF.

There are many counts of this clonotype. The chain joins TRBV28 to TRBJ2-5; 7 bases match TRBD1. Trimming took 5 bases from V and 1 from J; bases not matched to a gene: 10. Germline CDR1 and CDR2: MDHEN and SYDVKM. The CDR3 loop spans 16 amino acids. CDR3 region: CASSATGYPIQETQYF. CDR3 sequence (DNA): TGTGCCAGCAGTGCGACAGGGTACCCCATCCAAGAGACCCAGTACTTC. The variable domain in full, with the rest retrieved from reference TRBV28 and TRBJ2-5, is DVKVTQSSRYLVKRTGEKVFLECVQDMDHENMFWYRQDPGLGLRLIYFSYDVKMKEKGDIPEGYSVSREKKERFSLILESASTNQTSMYLCASSATGYPIQETQYFGPGTRLLVL.

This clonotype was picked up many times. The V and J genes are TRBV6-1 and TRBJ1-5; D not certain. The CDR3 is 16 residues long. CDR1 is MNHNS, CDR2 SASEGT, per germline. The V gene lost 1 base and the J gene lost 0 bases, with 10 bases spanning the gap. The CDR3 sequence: CASSEERTYSNQPQHF. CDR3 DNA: TGTGCCAGCAGTGAAGAACGTACATATAGCAATCAGCCCCAGCATTTT.

CDR3 residues: CASSFQGKLFF. CDR3 bases: TGTGCCAGCAGTTTTCAGGGGAAACTGTTTTTT. This rearrangement joins TRBV28 to TRBJ1-4; TRBD1 is a possible D gene (6 bases). Germline lookup yields CDR1 MDHEN and CDR2 SYDVKM. V gave up 3 bases and J gave up 11 bases, with 7 bases separating them. This CDR3 is built from 11 residues.

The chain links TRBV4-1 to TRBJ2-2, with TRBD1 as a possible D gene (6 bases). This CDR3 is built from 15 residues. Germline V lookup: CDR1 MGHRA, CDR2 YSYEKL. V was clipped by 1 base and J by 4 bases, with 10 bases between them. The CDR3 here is CASSQAPGVTGELFF. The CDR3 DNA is TGCGCCAGCAGCCAAGCTCCAGGGGTCACCGGGGAGCTGTTTTTT.

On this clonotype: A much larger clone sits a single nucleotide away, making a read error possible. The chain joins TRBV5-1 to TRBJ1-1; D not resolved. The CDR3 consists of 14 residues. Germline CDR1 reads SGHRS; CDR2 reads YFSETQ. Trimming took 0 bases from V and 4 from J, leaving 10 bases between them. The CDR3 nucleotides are TGCGCCAGCAGCTTGGGACACTTGAGCACTGAAGCTTTCTTT. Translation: CASSLGHLSTEAFF.

The CDR3 sequence is CASSPRAGARETQYF. Written as DNA, the CDR3 is TGTGCCAGCAGCCCGAGAGCGGGAGCTCGAGAGACCCAGTACTTC. The chain joins TRBV5-4 to TRBJ2-5, with 8 bases that match TRBD2. V gave up 4 bases and J gave up 4 bases; unmatched junction bases: 9. Germline V gives CDR1 SGHNT, CDR2 YYREEE (reference sequence). The CDR3 length is 15 residues.

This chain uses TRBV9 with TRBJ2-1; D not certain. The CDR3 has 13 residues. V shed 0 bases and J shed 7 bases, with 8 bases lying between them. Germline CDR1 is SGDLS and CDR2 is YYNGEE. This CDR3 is CASSVATRNEQFF. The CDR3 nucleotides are TGTGCCAGCAGCGTAGCTACGAGGAATGAGCAGTTCTTC. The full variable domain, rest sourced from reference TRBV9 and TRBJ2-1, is DSGVTQTPKHLITATGQRVTLRCSPRSGDLSVYWYQQSLDQGLQFLIQYYNGEERAKGNILERFSAQQFPDLHSELNLSSLELGDSALYFCASSVATRNEQFFGPGTRLTVL.

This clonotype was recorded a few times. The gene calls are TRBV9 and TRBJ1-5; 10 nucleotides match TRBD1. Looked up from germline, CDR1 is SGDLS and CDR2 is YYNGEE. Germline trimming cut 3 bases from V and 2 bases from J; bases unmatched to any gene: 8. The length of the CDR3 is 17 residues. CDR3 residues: CASSAGTGEAGNQPQHF. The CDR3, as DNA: TGTGCCAGCAGCGCGGGGACAGGGGAGGCGGGCAATCAGCCCCAGCATTTT.

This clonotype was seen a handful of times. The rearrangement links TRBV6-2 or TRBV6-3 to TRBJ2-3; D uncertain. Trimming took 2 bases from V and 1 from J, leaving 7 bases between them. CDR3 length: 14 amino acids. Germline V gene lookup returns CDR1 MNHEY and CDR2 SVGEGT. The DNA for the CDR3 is TGTGCCAGCAGTTACAACGGGCGCACAGATACGCAGTATTTT. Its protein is CASSYNGRTDTQYF.

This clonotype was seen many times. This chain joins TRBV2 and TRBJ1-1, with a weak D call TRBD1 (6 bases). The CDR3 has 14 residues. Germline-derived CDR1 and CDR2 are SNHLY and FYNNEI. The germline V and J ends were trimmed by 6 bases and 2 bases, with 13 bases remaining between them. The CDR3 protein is CASRQRTVNTEAFF. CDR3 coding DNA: TGTGCCAGCAGACAAAGGACAGTAAACACTGAAGCTTTCTTT.

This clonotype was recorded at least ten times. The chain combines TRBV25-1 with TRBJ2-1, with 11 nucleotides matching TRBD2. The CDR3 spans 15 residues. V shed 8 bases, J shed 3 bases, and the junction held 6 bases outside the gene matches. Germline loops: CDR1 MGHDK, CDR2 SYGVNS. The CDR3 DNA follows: TGTGCCAGCGGCGGTGGGACTAGCGGCTACAATGAGCAGTTCTTC. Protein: CASGGGTSGYNEQFF.

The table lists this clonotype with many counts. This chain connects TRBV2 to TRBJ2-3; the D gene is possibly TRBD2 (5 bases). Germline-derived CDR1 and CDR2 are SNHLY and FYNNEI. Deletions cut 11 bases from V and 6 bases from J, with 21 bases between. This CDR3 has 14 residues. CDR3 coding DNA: TGTGCCGCGGGCCAAGGTTTTTTCCTCGATACGCAGTATTTT. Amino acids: CAAGQGFFLDTQYF. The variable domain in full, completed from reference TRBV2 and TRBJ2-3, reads EPEVTQTPSHQVTQMGQEVILRCVPISNHLYFYWYRQILGQKVEFLVSFYNNEISEKSEIFDDQFSVERPDGSNFTLKIRSTKLEDSAMYFCAAGQGFFLDTQYFGPGTRLTVL.

The CDR3: CASSSSGTGSYGYTF. CDR3 nucleotides: TGTGCCAGCAGTTCCTCTGGGACAGGGAGCTATGGCTACACCTTC. The chain combines TRBV28 with TRBJ1-2; 9 nucleotides line up with TRBD1. The V gene end was trimmed by 4 bases and the J gene end by 4 bases; junction bases not matched to a gene: 7. The CDR3 length is 15 residues. Germline-derived CDR1 and CDR2 are MDHEN and SYDVKM.

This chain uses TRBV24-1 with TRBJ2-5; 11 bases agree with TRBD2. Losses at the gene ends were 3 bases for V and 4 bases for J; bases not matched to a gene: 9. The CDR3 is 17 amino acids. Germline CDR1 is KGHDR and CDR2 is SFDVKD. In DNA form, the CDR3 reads TGTGCCACCAGTGATCCCCGACTAGCGGGAACGCGAGAGACCCAGTACTTC. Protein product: CATSDPRLAGTRETQYF.

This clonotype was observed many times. The CDR3 DNA reads as TGTGCCAGCAGCCTACCGAGCGGGAGTGGGGGGCACAATGAGCAGTTCTTC. It codes for CASSLPSGSGGHNEQFF. This rearrangement joins TRBV3-1 to TRBJ2-1; 8 bases fit TRBD2. Germline loops: CDR1 LGHDT, CDR2 YNNKEL (reference sequence). The CDR3 is 17 residues long. J was trimmed by 5 bases and V by 4 bases; bases with no gene match: 13.

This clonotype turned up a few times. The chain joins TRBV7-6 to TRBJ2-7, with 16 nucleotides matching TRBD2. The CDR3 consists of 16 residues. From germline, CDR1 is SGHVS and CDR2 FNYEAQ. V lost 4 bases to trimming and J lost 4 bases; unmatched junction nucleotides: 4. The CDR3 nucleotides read TGTGCCAGCAGCTCTAGGGGACTAGCGGGAGGGTACGAGCAGTACTTC. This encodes CASSSRGLAGGYEQYF.

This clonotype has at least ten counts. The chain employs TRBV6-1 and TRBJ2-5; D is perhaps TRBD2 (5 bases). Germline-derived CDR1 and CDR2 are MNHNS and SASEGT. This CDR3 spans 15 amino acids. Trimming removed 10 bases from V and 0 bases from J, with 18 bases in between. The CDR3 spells CATAAGPGNQETQYF. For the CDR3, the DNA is TGTGCCACCGCCGCCGGGCCGGGGAACCAAGAGACCCAGTACTTC.

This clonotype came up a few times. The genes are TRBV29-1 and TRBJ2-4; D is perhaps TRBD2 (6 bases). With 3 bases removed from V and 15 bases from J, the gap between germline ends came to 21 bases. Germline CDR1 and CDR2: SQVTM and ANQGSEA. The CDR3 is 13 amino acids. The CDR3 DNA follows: TGCAGCGTTGAGGAGGGCATCAACAGTTTCTTGTACTTC. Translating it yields CSVEEGINSFLYF.

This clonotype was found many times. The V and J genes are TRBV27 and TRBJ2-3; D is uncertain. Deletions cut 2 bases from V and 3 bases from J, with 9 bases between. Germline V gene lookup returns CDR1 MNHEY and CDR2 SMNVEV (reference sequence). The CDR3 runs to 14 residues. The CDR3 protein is CASSLVLGTDTQYF. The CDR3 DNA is TGTGCCAGCAGTTTAGTGCTAGGTACAGATACGCAGTATTTT.